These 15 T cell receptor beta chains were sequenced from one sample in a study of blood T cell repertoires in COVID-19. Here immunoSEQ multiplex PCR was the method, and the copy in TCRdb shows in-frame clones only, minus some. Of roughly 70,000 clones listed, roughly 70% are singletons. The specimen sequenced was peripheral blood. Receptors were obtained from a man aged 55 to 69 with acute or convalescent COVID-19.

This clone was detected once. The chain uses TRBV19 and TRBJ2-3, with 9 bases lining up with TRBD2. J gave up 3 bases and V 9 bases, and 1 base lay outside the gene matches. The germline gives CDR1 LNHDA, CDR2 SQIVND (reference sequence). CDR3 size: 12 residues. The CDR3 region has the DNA TGTGCCAGCGGACTAGCGACAGATACGCAGTATTTT. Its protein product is CASGLATDTQYF.

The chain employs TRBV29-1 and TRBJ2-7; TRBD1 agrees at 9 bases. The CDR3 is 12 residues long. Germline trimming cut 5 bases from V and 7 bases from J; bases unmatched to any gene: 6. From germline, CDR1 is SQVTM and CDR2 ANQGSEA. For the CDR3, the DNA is TGCAGCGTTTACAGGGGGCCTCGGGAGCAGTACTTC. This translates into CSVYRGPREQYF.

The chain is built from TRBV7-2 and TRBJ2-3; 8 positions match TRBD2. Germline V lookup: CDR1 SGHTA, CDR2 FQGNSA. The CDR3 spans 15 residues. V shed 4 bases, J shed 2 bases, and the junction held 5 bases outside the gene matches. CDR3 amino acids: CASSSGTRLTDTQYF. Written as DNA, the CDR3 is TGTGCCAGCAGCTCCGGGACTAGACTCACAGATACGCAGTATTTT.

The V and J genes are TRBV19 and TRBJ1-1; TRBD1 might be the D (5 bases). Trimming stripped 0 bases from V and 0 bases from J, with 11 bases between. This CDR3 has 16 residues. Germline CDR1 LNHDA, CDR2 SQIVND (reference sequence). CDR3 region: CASSIDQGTMNTEAFF. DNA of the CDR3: TGTGCCAGTAGTATAGATCAGGGAACCATGAACACTGAAGCTTTCTTT.

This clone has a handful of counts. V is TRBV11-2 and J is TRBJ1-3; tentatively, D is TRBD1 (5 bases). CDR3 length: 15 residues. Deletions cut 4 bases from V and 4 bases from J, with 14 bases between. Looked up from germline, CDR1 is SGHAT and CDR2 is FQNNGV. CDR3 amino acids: CASSSRGLSGNTIYF. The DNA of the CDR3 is TGTGCCAGCAGCTCGCGGGGCCTGTCGGGAAACACCATATATTTT.

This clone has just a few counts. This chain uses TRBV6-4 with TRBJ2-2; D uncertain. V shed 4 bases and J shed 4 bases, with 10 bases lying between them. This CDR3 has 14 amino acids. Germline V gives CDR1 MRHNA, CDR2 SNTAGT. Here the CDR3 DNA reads TGTGCCAGCAGTGTTATCTCAGGCACCGGGGAGCTGTTTTTT. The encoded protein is CASSVISGTGELFF.

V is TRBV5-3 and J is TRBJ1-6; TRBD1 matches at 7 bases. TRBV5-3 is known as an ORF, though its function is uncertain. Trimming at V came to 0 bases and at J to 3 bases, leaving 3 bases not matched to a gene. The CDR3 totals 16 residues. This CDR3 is CARSLGQGDYNSPLHF. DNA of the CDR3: TGTGCCAGAAGCTTGGGGCAGGGGGACTATAATTCACCCCTCCACTTT.

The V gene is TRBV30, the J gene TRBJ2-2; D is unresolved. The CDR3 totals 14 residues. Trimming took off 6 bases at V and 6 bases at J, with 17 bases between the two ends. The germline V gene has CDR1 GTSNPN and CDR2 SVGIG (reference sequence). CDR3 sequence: CACPSKSLAGELFF. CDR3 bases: TGTGCCTGCCCGAGTAAGTCACTCGCCGGGGAGCTGTTTTTT.

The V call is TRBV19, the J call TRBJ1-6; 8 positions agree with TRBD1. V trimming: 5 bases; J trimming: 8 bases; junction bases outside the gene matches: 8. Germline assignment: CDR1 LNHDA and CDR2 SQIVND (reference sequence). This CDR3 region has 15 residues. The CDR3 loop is CASSGQDRGYSPLHF. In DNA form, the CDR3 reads TGTGCCAGTAGTGGGCAAGACAGGGGCTATTCACCCCTCCACTTT.

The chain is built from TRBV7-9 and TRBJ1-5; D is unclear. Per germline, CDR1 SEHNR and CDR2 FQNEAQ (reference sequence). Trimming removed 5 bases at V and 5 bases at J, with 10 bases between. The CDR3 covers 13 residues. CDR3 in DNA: TGTGCCAGCAGCCTAGGCTCGGATCAGCCCCAGCATTTT. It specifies CASSLGSDQPQHF. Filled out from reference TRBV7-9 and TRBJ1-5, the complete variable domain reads DTGVSQNPRHKITKRGQNVTFRCDPISEHNRLYWYRQTLGQGPEFLTYFQNEAQLEKSRLLSDRFSAERPKGSFSTLEIQRTEQGDSAMYLCASSLGSDQPQHFGDGTRLSIL.

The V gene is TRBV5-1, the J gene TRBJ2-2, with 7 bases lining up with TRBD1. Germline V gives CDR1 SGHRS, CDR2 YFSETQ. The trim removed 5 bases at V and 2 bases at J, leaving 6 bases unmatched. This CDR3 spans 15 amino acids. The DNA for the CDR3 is TGCGCCAGCAGTCCCGGGACAGCAAACACCGGGGAGCTGTTTTTT. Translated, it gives CASSPGTANTGELFF.

The CDR3 is CASSVELAGGNEQFF. The CDR3 bases are TGTGCCAGCAGCGTAGAACTAGCGGGAGGGAATGAGCAGTTCTTC. The chain joins TRBV9 to TRBJ2-1; the match to TRBD2 covers 13 bases. Germline CDR1 reads SGDLS; CDR2 reads YYNGEE. The CDR3 runs to 15 residues. Germline trimming cut 0 bases from V and 7 bases from J; bases unmatched to any gene: 1.

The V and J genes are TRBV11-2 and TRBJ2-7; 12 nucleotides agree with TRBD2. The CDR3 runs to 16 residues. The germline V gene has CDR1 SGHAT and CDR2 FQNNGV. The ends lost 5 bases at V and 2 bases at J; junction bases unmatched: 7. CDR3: CASSTYGLAGPYEQYV. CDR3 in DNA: TGTGCCAGCAGCACCTACGGACTAGCGGGACCCTACGAGCAGTACGTC.

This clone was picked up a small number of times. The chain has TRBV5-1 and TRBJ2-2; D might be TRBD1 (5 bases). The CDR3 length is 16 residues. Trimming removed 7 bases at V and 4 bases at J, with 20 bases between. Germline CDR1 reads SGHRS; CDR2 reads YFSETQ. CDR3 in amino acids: CASRSGPGQGTGELFF. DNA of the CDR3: TGCGCCAGCCGAAGTGGGCCAGGGCAGGGCACCGGGGAGCTGTTTTTT. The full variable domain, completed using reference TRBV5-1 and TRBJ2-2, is KAGVTQTPRYLIKTRGQQVTLSCSPISGHRSVSWYQQTPGQGLQFLFEYFSETQRNKGNFPGRFSGRQFSNSRSEMNVSTLELGDSALYLCASRSGPGQGTGELFFGEGSRLTVL.

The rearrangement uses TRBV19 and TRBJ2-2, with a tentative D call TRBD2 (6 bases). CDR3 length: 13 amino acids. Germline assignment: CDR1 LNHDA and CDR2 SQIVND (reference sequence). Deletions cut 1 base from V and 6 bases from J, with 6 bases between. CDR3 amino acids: CASSIGRAGELFF. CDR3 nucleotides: TGTGCCAGTAGTATAGGGAGGGCCGGGGAGCTGTTTTTT.